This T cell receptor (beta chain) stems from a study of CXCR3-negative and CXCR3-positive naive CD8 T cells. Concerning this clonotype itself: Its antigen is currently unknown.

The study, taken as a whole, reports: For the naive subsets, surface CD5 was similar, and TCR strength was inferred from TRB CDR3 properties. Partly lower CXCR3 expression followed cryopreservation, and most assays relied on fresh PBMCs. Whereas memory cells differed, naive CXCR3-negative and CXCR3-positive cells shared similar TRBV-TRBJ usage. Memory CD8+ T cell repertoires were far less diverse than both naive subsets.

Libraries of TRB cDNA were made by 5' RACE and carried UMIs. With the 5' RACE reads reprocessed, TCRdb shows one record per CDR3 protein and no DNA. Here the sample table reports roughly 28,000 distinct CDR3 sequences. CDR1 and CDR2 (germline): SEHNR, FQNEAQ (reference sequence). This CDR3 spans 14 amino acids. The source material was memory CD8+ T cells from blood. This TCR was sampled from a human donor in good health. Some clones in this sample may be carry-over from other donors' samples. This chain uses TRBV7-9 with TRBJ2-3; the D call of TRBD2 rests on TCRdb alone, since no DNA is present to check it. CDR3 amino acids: CASRGGTSTDTQYF.